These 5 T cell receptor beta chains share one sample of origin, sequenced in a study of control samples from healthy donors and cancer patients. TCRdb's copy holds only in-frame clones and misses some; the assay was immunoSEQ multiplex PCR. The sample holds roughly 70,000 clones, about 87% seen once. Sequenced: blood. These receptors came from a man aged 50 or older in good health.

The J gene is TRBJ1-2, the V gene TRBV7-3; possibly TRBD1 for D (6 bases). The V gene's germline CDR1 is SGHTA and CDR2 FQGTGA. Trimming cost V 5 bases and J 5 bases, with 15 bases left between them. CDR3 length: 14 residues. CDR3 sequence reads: CASSPGGTSYGYTF. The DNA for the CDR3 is TGTGCCAGCAGCCCTGGCGGGACATCTTATGGCTACACCTTC.

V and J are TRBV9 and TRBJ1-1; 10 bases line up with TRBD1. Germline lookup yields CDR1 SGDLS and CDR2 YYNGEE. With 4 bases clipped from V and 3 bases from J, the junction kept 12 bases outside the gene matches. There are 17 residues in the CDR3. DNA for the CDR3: TGTGCCAGCAGCCCCCAGACAGGGGGCGCGGGTTACACTGAAGCTTTCTTT. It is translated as CASSPQTGGAGYTEAFF.

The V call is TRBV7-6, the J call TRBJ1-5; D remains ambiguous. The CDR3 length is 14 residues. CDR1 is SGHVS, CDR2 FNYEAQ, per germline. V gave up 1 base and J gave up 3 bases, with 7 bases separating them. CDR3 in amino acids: CASSLETNNQPQHF. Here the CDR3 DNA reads TGTGCCAGCAGCTTAGAGACTAACAATCAGCCCCAGCATTTT. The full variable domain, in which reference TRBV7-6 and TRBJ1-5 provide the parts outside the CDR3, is GAGVSQSPRYKVTKRGQDVALRCDPISGHVSLYWYRQALGQGPEFLTYFNYEAQQDKSGLPNDRFSAERPEGSISTLTIQRTEQRDSAMYRCASSLETNNQPQHFGDGTRLSIL.

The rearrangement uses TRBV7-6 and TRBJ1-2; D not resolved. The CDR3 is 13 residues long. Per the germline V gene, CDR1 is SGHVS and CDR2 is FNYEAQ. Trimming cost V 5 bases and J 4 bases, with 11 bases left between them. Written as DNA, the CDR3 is TGTGCCAGCAGCCTACCGTTCGGCTATGGCTACACCTTC. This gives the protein CASSLPFGYGYTF.

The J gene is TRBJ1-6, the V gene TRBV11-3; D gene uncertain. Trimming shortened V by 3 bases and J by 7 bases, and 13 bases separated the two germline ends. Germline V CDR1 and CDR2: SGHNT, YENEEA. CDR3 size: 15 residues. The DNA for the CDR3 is TGTGCCAGCAGCTTGGGCTCGGGGATCAATTCACCCCTCCACTTT. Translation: CASSLGSGINSPLHF.